The clone carrying this TCR beta chain appeared once. Antigen specificity is unknown. V shed 0 bases and J shed 0 bases, with 6 bases lying between them. Germline values: CDR1 LNHNV, CDR2 YYDKDF (reference sequence). The CDR3 consists of 15 residues. The data derive from a study of shared clonotypes between healthy human individuals. Study-wide results and limits: Among several donors, roughly 5% of naive CD4 clonotypes were found in common.

In the naive CD8 group, cells lacked CD45RO and were positively selected for CCR7, so terminally differentiated effector memory CD45RA+ cells were left out. The assay was immunoSEQ multiplex PCR, and TCRdb's table has in-frame clones only and misses some. The sample has about 2 million clones; around 96% are singletons. This receptor was identified in a young man in good health. J is TRBJ1-5 and V is TRBV15, with D unresolved. The sequenced sample was naive CD8+ T cells sorted from blood. The DNA of the CDR3 is TGTGCCACCAGCAGAGACCAGTATAGCAATCAGCCCCAGCATTTT. It specifies CATSRDQYSNQPQHF.